A selection of T cell receptor beta chains follows, all from one sample in a study of T cell responses to AZD1222 COVID-19 vaccine. The table came from immunoSEQ multiplex PCR; TCRdb's copy has only in-frame clones and leaves some out. The profile shows about 180,000 clones, just over 85% of them singletons. The sequencing used peripheral blood, collected 28 days after the second AZD1222 dose. Every receptor here comes from an adult who received the AZD1222 COVID-19 vaccine. Both conserved end residues are part of each CDR3. The D gene is left open where the match is weak. Expanded clones get a size class; other rows say once, few or many, or leave the size out.

V gene	clone size	J gene	D gene	CDR3 DNA	CDR3 protein
TRBV11-3	NA	TRBJ1-1	NA	TGTGCCAGCAGCTTATGGCAGAACACTGAAGCTTTCTTT	CASSLWQNTEAFF
TRBV7-9	NA	TRBJ1-1	NA	TGTGCCACCACCGGACAGCCGAACACTGAAGCTTTCTTT	CATTGQPNTEAFF
TRBV24-1	NA	TRBJ2-2	NA	TGTGCCACCTATGGGGCCAGCGGGGAGCTGTTTTTT	CATYGASGELFF
TRBV12-5	NA	TRBJ2-5	TRBD2	TGTGCTAGCGCCCCGATTTCGACTAGCCAGGAGACCCAGTACTTC	CASAPISTSQETQYF
TRBV19	NA	TRBJ1-5	NA	TGTGCCAGTAGTATGGGGTCGTCGGGCAATCAGCCCCAGCATTTT	CASSMGSSGNQPQHF
TRBV11-2	NA	TRBJ2-1	NA	TGTGCCAGCAGCTATAATGAGCAGTTCTTC	CASSYNEQFF
TRBV7-3	NA	TRBJ2-2	NA	TGTGCCAGCAGCTTAACGTTGGCCACCGGGGAGCTGTTTTTT	CASSLTLATGELFF
TRBV30	NA	TRBJ1-5	TRBD1	TGTGCCTGGAGTGTAGGGGGACAGGTAAATCAGCCCCAGCATTTT	CAWSVGGQVNQPQHF
TRBV27	NA	TRBJ2-5	TRBD2	TGTGCCAGCAGTTCAGCGGGGGGGCCTTGGGAGACCCAGTACTTC	CASSSAGGPWETQYF
TRBV2	NA	TRBJ1-5	NA	TGTGCCAGCAGTGGGGCTGGTAGGGGCAATCAGCCCCAGCATTTT	CASSGAGRGNQPQHF
TRBV9	NA	TRBJ1-3	TRBD1	TGTGCCAGCAGCGTCCTTCCCGGGGGACAGGGGTTGGGCGGAAACACCATATATTTT	CASSVLPGGQGLGGNTIYF
TRBV23-1	NA	TRBJ2-3	NA	TGCGCCAGCAGTCACAAGGGACGGGACACGGGAGGCACAGATACGCAGTATTTT	CASSHKGRDTGGTDTQYF
TRBV7-2	NA	TRBJ1-2	NA	TGTGCCAGCAGCTTCGCCGGGACTAACTATGGCTACACCTTC	CASSFAGTNYGYTF
TRBV5-4	NA	TRBJ1-3	TRBD1	TGTGCCAGCAGCCCGGGACAGGGGGCCTCTGGAAACACCATATATTTT	CASSPGQGASGNTIYF
TRBV7-2	NA	TRBJ2-3	NA	TGTGCCAGCAGCTTTTTCGCAGGGGATACGCAGTATTTT	CASSFFAGDTQYF
TRBV7-2	NA	TRBJ2-3	TRBD1	TGTGCCAGCAGCTTAGTTCCGACAGGGTCTGGGACAGATACGCAGTATTTT	CASSLVPTGSGTDTQYF
TRBV6-5	NA	TRBJ2-2	NA	TGTGCCAGCAGCCTATCATGGACCGGGGAGCTGTTTTTT	CASSLSWTGELFF
TRBV6-5	NA	TRBJ2-1	TRBD1	TGTGCCAGCAGCCGGGGACAGGGCTCCTACAATGAGCAGTTCTTC	CASSRGQGSYNEQFF
TRBV25-1	NA	TRBJ1-2	NA	TGTGCCAGCAGTGAATGGGGGGTCGGTCGCTACACCTTC	CASSEWGVGRYTF
TRBV12-5	NA	TRBJ1-1	NA	TGTGCTAGTGGTTTGAAGGACACTGAAGCTTTCTTT	CASGLKDTEAFF
TRBV7-3	NA	TRBJ2-1	TRBD2	TGTGCCAGCAGCTTAACTAGTAGCGGGGGTTACTACAATGAGCAGTTCTTC	CASSLTSSGGYYNEQFF
TRBV6-5	NA	TRBJ1-1	NA	TGTGCCAGCAGTTACTCGATAATCTCTGAAGCTTTCTTT	CASSYSIISEAFF
TRBV7-2	few	TRBJ1-1	NA	TGTGCCAGCAGCATACAGGCCGAGAACACTGAAGCTTTCTTT	CASSIQAENTEAFF
TRBV4-2	once	TRBJ2-3	NA	TGTGCCAGCAGCCAAGTGCAGGGCACAGATACGCAGTATTTT	CASSQVQGTDTQYF
TRBV19	NA	TRBJ1-2	TRBD1	TGTGCCAGTAGTATAAACAGGGGCGGCCTCTATGGCTACACCTTC	CASSINRGGLYGYTF
TRBV5-6	NA	TRBJ2-1	TRBD2	TGTGCCAGCAGCTTGGTAGCTAGCGGGGGCCACAATGAGCAGTTCTTC	CASSLVASGGHNEQFF
TRBV18	NA	TRBJ2-2	NA	TGTGCCAGCTCACCAATGGCGGGGACCGGGGAGCTGTTTTTT	CASSPMAGTGELFF
TRBV7-8	NA	TRBJ2-2	NA	TGTGCCAGCAGCCGAGAGGGGTCCGGGGAGCTGTTTTTT	CASSREGSGELFF
TRBV18	NA	TRBJ1-1	NA	TGTGCCAGCTCACCAGCAGGGTTTAGCACTGAAGCTTTCTTT	CASSPAGFSTEAFF
TRBV12-5	NA	TRBJ1-4	NA	TGTGCTAGTGGCACATCGATTGAAAAACTGTTTTTT	CASGTSIEKLFF
TRBV7-5	NA	TRBJ1-1	NA	TGTGCCAGAAGTCAAAGGGACAGGTTCAATTCTAACACTGAAGCTTTCTTT	CARSQRDRFNSNTEAFF
TRBV5-4	NA	TRBJ2-3	NA	TGTGTTACCCAAACTGGACCGAGACAGAGCACAGATACGCAGTATTTT	CVTQTGPRQSTDTQYF
TRBV7-9	NA	TRBJ1-2	NA	TGTGCCAGCAGCTTATCTTCTCCGGCCTTCGGATTCGGTAACTATGGCTACACCTTC	CASSLSSPAFGFGNYGYTF
TRBV5-1	NA	TRBJ1-4	TRBD1	TGCGCCAGCAGCTTGGGGACAGGGGTTAATGAAAAACTGTTTTTT	CASSLGTGVNEKLFF
TRBV6-5	NA	TRBJ2-3	NA	TGTGCCAGCAGTTCCCTCGATACGCAGTATTTT	CASSSLDTQYF
TRBV15	NA	TRBJ2-3	NA	TGTGCCACCAGCAGAGAAAGGGCGACAGATACGCAGTATTTT	CATSRERATDTQYF